The source of this TCR beta chain is a study of CD49a tissue-resident CD8 T cells in human skin listed by TCRdb under 2017. Background for the entire study: The study examined tissue-resident memory CD8+ T cell subsets in human skin defined by CD49a, CD69 and CD103 expression.

Libraries were constructed by the immunoSEQ multiplex PCR assay. The paper's processing steps were these. How frequently each TCR V beta family was used was compared between the sorted CD8+ T cell populations from blood, dermis and epidermis. TCRdb took this table from immuneACCESS and kept in-frame rearrangements with V and J called. Such tables lack part of the clones; where checked against another copy, unresolved V genes explain under half of the gap, and the rest is unexplained. The DNA was the basis for D and trimming; V, J and clone size are from that table. This sample gives about 840 clones in total; about 76% of them show up just once. 10% to 15% of the sample is taken by the ten largest. In sorted CD8+ T cells obtained from the blood, dermis and epidermis of roughly five healthy donors, TCR beta CDR3 regions were analysed. Both blood and skin samples were provided by each TCR-sequenced donor, and all TCR-sequenced donors were healthy individuals. Sorting was used to isolate CD8+ T cell populations prior to TCR beta sequencing.

The CDR3 runs 18 amino acids, cysteine and phenylalanine included. Only the CDR3 DNA stays, 54 bases, in frame from base 1. At the junction V is shortened by 4 bases and J by 0 bases; bases outside the gene matches: 5. The germline V gene (reference sequence) gives CDR1 as WNHNN and CDR2 as SYGVQD. Concerning this clone: What this receptor recognizes is not known. No base quality information exists; no much larger clone differs at one position.

The sequence came from a human donor in good health. In this chain, TRBV10-1 is recombined with TRBJ2-3; 15 nucleotides in the junction match TRBD2. Sequenced sample: CLA- CD8+ effector memory T cells sorted from blood. Read as DNA, the sequence is TGCGCCAGCAGTGCCGGACTAGCGGGGGGGACTAGCACAGATACGCAGTATTTT. Its coded protein is CASSAGLAGGTSTDTQYF.